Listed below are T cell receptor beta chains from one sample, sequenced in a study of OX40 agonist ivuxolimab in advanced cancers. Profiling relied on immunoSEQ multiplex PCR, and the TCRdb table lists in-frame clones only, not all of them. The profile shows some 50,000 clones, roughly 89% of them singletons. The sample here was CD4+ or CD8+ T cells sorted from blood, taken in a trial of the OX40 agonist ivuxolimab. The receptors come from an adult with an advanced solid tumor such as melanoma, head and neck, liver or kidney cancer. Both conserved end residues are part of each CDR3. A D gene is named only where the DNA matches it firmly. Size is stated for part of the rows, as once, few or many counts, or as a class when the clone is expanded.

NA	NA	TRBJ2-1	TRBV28	CASNLFVANEQFF	TGTGCCAGCAACTTATTTGTTGCCAATGAGCAGTTCTTC
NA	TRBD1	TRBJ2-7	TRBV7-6	CASSSGTGYGEQYF	TGTGCCAGCAGTTCCGGGACAGGGTACGGCGAGCAGTACTTC
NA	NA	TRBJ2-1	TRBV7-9	CASRDGAYNEQFF	TGTGCCAGCAGAGATGGCGCTTACAATGAGCAGTTCTTC
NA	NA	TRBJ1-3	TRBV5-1	CASSSTDSGNTIYF	TGCGCCAGCAGCTCGACAGACTCTGGAAACACCATATATTTT
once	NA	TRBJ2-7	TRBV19	CASSIEEGFSYEQYF	TGTGCCAGTAGTATAGAGGAGGGATTTTCCTACGAGCAGTACTTC
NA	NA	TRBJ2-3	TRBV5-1	CASREDSTDTQYF	TGCGCCAGCAGGGAGGACAGCACAGATACGCAGTATTTT
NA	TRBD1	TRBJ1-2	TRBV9	CASSTGQDNYGYTF	TGTGCCAGCAGCACAGGACAGGATAACTATGGCTACACCTTC
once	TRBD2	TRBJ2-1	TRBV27	CASSLLAGGSYNEQFF	TGTGCCAGCAGTTTATTAGCGGGAGGCTCCTACAATGAGCAGTTCTTC
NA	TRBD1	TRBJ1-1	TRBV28	CASRSDRGRAEAFF	TGTGCCAGCAGGTCGGACAGGGGGAGGGCTGAAGCTTTCTTT
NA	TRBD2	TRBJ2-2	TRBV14	CASSRGLEETTGELFF	TGTGCCAGCAGCCGAGGACTAGAAGAAACCACCGGGGAGCTGTTTTTT
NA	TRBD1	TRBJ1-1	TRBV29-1	CSVGALPYRGRMNTEAFF	TGCAGCGTTGGGGCCCTCCCCTACAGGGGGCGAATGAACACTGAAGCTTTCTTT
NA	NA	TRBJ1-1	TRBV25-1	CASSELYRDTEAFF	TGTGCCAGCAGTGAATTATACAGGGACACTGAAGCTTTCTTT
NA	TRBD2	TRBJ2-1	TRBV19	CAVAPAGFNEQFF	TGTGCCGTAGCCCCAGCGGGGTTTAATGAGCAGTTCTTC
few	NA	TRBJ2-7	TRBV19	CASSPNKNEQYF	TGTGCCAGTAGCCCTAATAAGAACGAGCAGTACTTC
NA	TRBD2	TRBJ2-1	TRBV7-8	CASSFSGGAGNEQFF	TGTGCCAGCAGCTTTAGCGGGGGGGCCGGTAATGAGCAGTTCTTC
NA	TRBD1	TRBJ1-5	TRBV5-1	CASSFPSKWGQLSNQPQHF	TGCGCCAGCAGCTTCCCTTCCAAATGGGGACAGCTTAGCAATCAGCCCCAGCATTTT
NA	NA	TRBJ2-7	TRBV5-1	CASSLAEAVPSYEQYF	TGCGCCAGCAGCTTGGCAGAAGCGGTTCCTTCCTACGAGCAGTACTTC
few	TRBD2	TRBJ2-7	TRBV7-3	CASSLQGPAGGTYEQYF	TGTGCCAGCAGCTTACAGGGTCCGGCGGGAGGGACCTACGAGCAGTACTTC
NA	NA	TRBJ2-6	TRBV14	CASGGDPSSGANVLTF	TGTGCCAGCGGGGGCGATCCGTCCTCTGGGGCCAACGTCCTGACTTTC
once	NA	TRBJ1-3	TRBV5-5	CASSLAGGNTIYF	TGTGCCAGCAGCTTGGCGGGGGGAAACACCATATATTTT
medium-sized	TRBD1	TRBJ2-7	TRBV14	CASSQSPGGVQYF	TGTGCCAGCAGCCAGTCCCCAGGGGGCGTGCAGTACTTC